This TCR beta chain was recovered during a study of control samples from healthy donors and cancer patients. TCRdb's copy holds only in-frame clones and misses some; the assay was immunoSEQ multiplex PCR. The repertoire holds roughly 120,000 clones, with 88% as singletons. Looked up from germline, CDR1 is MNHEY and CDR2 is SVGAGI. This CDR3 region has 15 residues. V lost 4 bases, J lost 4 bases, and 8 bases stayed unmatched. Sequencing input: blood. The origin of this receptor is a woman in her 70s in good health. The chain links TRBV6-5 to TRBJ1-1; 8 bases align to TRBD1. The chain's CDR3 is CASSSRTGIGTEAFF. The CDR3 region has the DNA TGTGCCAGCAGTTCCCGGACAGGGATCGGCACTGAAGCTTTCTTT.